Shown below are 7 T cell receptor beta chains from a single sample sequenced in a study of vaccination and CD4 T cells after COVID-19 (dated by TCRdb to between 2021 and 2024). The label giving this sample's time point can be read as: late sampling 161 to 241 days after vaccination in a few convalescent patients. Taken with the paper, the label for treatment or condition translates to: roughly 11-day PBMC culture with coronavirus spike peptide pools or control peptides (ViraFEST assay). Library generation was performed with PCR. Sequencing used an Illumina iSeq 100. At the Johns Hopkins FTIC core, DNA from the cultured CD4+ T cells underwent TCR sequencing with the Oncomine TCR Beta short-read assay. TCRdb trimmed the raw reads at Q25, called clones with MiXCR and kept productive beta chains. Rows are combined by CDR3 protein, so each entry shows the most common genes and DNA. In this sample the table shows nearly 25,000 distinct CDR3 sequences, about 31% of which occur a single time. The ten largest account for under 3.5% of the sample.

These receptors have no identified antigens. The material sequenced was CD4+ T cells from blood, cultured in vitro, taken about 7 months after SARS-CoV-2 vaccination. The receptors originated from a human donor who had recovered from COVID-19.

The chain employs TRBV6-5 and TRBJ1-5; the D is unclear. Germline CDR1 reads MNHEY; CDR2 reads SVGAGI. V was clipped by 4 bases and J by 0 bases, with 7 bases between them. The CDR3 covers 14 residues. The chain's CDR3 is CASSLTYSNQPQHF. The CDR3 DNA reads TGTGCCAGCAGTTTGACGTATAGCAATCAGCCCCAGCATTTT.

The V call is TRBV28, the J call TRBJ2-3, with 13 nucleotides matching TRBD2. Trimming cost V 5 bases and J 4 bases; bases outside gene matches: 15. There are 19 residues in the CDR3. CDR1 is MDHEN, CDR2 SYDVKM, per germline. The CDR3 is CASSTRSPTSGRGADTQYF. In nucleotides, the CDR3 is TGTGCCAGCAGTACCAGGTCCCCCACTAGCGGGAGGGGGGCAGATACGCAGTATTTT.

The chain recombines TRBV6-1 with TRBJ1-1, with TRBD1 matching 10 bases. The germline V gene encodes CDR1 MNHNS and CDR2 SASEGT. V trimming: 4 bases; J trimming: 0 bases; junction bases outside the gene matches: 8. The CDR3 contains 17 residues. The CDR3 loop reads CASSAVGQGYVNTEAFF. The CDR3 coding sequence is TGTGCCAGCAGTGCCGTGGGACAGGGGTATGTGAACACTGAAGCTTTCTTT.

The chain carries TRBV4-2 and TRBJ2-7; 7 bases align to TRBD2. Germline CDR1 LGHNA, CDR2 YNFKEQ. Trimming removed 2 bases from V and 6 bases from J; junction bases left unmatched: 16. The CDR3 length is 17 residues. The CDR3 region is CASSQLSGRAGSREQYF. The CDR3 DNA reads as TGTGCCAGCAGCCAACTGTCAGGGAGGGCCGGGTCTCGCGAGCAGTACTTC.

This clonotype turned up a few times. The V and J genes are TRBV20-1 and TRBJ2-7, with 12 bases matching TRBD2. Germline CDR1 DFQATT, CDR2 SNEGSKA (reference sequence). After removal of 3 bases from V and 3 bases from J, the junction contained 6 bases not matched to a gene. The CDR3 runs to 15 residues. In DNA, the CDR3 is TGCAGTGCTAGTATACCGACTAGCGGGAGCTACGAGCAGTACTTC. Protein product: CSASIPTSGSYEQYF.

The chain uses TRBV28 and TRBJ2-7; tentatively, D is TRBD2 (6 bases). With 6 bases removed from V and 7 bases from J, the gap between germline ends came to 19 bases. This CDR3 has 14 amino acids. CDR1 and CDR2 from the germline V gene are MDHEN and SYDVKM. CDR3 sequence reads: CASRVGTGLWEQYF. CDR3 sequence (DNA): TGTGCCAGCAGAGTTGGGACTGGACTGTGGGAGCAGTACTTC.

This chain uses TRBV12-3 or TRBV12-4 with TRBJ1-2; 8 bases line up with TRBD1. The CDR3 spans 14 residues. J gave up 4 bases and V 2 bases, and 3 bases lay outside the gene matches. The CDR3 DNA follows: TGTGCCAGCAGTTTACAGGGGGCCGCCTATGGCTACACCTTC. Amino acids: CASSLQGAAYGYTF.